This T cell receptor (beta chain) was identified during a study of cytomegalovirus exposure and HLA in healthy donors. Donors were ostensibly healthy at sampling, although undocumented immune exposures were probable. PCR used 60 Vbeta primers and 13 Jbeta primers. Measured with immunoSEQ multiplex PCR; TCRdb has only the in-frame clones, and not every one. Of tens of thousands of clones listed, 81% are singletons. This clone has just one count. The antigen is unknown. The study's findings and limits: Most TCR sequences were seen very rarely across donors, but some public TCRs occurred in many.

Input material: PBMCs. This sequence was found in a human donor in good health.

CDR3 sequence reads: CASSSQQGMASTDTQYF. Written as DNA, the CDR3 is TGTGCCAGCAGCTCCCAACAGGGGATGGCTAGCACAGATACGCAGTATTTT. The V and J genes are TRBV5-5 and TRBJ2-3; 7 bases line up with TRBD1. The CDR3 spans 17 residues. CDR1 and CDR2 (germline): SGHKS, YYEKEE (reference sequence). The ends lost 3 bases at V and 0 bases at J; junction bases unmatched: 10.